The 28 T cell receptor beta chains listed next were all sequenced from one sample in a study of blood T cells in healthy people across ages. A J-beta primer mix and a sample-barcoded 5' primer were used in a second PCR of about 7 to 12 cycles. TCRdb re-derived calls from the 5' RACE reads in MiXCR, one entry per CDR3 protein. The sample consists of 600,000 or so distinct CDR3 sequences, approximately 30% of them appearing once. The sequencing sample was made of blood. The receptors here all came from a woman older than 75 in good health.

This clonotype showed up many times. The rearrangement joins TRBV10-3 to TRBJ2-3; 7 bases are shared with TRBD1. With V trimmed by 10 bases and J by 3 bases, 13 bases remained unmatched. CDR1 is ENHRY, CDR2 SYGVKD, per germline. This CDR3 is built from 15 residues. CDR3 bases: TGTGCCACCGAGAGACAGGGTCTAGATACAGATACGCAGTATTTT. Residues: CATERQGLDTDTQYF.

CDR3 amino acids: CSARGTVSGNTIYF. DNA for the CDR3: TGCAGTGCTAGGGGGACAGTCTCTGGAAACACCATATATTTT. This sequence joins TRBV20-1 and TRBJ1-3; 7 bases are shared with TRBD1. This CDR3 region has 14 residues. Germline loops: CDR1 DFQATT, CDR2 SNEGSKA (reference sequence). J gave up 0 bases and V 3 bases, and 2 bases lay outside the gene matches.

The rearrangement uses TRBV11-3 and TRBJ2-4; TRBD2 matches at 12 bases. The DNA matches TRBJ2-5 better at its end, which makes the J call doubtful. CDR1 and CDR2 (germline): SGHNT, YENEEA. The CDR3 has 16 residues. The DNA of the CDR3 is TGTGCCAGCAGCTTAGGGACTAGCGGGGCTGGGGAGACCCAGTACTTC. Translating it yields CASSLGTSGAGETQYF.

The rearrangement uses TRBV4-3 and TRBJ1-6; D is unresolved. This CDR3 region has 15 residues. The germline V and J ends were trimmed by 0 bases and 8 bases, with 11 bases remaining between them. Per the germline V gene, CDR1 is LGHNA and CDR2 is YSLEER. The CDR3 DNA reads TGCGCCAGCAGCCAAGATGACCAGCACGATTCACCCCTCCACTTT. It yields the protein CASSQDDQHDSPLHF.

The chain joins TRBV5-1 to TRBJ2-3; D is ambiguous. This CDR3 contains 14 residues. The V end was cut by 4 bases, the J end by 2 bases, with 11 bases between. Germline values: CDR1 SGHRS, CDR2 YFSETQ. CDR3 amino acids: CASSADIPTDTQYF. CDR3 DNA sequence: TGCGCCAGCAGCGCAGACATTCCCACAGATACGCAGTATTTT.

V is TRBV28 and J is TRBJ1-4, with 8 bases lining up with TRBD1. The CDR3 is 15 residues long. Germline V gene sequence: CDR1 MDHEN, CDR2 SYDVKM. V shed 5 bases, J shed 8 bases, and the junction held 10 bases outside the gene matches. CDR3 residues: CASSLPGQEAEKLFF. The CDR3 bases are TGTGCCAGCAGTCTCCCGGGACAGGAGGCCGAAAAACTGTTTTTT.

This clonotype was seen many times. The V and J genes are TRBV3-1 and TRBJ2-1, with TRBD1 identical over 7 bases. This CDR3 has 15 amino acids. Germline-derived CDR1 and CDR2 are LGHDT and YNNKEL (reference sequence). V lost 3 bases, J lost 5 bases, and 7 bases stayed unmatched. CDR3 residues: CASSHRGTTHNEQFF. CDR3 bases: TGTGCCAGCAGCCACAGGGGGACCACACACAATGAGCAGTTCTTC.

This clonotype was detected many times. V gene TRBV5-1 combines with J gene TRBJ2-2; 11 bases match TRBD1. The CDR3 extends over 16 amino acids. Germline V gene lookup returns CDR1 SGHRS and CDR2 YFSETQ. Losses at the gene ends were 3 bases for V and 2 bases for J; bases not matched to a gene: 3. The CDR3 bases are TGCGCCAGCAGCTCTGGGACAGGGGGTAACACCGGGGAGCTGTTTTTT. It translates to CASSSGTGGNTGELFF.

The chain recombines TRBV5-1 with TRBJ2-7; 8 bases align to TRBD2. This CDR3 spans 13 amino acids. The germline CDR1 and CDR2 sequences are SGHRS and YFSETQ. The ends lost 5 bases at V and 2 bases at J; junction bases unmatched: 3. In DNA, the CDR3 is TGCGCCAGCAGTAGCGGGGATCCCTACGAGCAGTACTTC. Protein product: CASSSGDPYEQYF.

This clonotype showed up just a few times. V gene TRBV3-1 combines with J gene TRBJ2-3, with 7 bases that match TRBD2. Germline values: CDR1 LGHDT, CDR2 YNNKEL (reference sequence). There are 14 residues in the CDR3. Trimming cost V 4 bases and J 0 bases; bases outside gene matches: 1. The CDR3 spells CASSRSGSTDTQYF. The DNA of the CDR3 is TGTGCCAGCAGCCGTAGCGGGAGCACAGATACGCAGTATTTT.

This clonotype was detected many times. The CDR3, as DNA: TGTGCCAGCTCAGCGGGGACTATTGGCACAGATACGCAGTATTTT. This gives the protein CASSAGTIGTDTQYF. The chain joins TRBV18 to TRBJ2-3; TRBD2 matches 7 bases. CDR3 length: 15 amino acids. The germline CDR1 and CDR2 sequences are KGHSH and LQKENI. After removal of 5 bases from V and 1 base from J, the junction contained 6 bases not matched to a gene.

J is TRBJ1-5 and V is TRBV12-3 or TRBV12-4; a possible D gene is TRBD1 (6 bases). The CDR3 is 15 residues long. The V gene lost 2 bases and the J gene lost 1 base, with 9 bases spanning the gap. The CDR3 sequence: CASSLQGKSNQPQHF. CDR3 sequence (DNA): TGTGCCAGCAGTTTACAGGGGAAGAGCAATCAGCCCCAGCATTTT.

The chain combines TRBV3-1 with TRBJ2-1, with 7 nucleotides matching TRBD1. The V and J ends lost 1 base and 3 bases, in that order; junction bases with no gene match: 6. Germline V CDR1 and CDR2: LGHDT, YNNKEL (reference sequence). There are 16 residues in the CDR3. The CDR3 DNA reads TGTGCCAGCAGCCAAGGCCGTAACAGGGGCTACAATGAGCAGTTCTTC. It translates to CASSQGRNRGYNEQFF.

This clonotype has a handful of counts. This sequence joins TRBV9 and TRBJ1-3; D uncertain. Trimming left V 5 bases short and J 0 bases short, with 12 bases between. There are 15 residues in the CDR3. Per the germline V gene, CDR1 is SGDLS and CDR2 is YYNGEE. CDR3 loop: CASSFTARSGNTIYF. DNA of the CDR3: TGTGCCAGCAGTTTTACTGCCCGCTCTGGAAACACCATATATTTT.

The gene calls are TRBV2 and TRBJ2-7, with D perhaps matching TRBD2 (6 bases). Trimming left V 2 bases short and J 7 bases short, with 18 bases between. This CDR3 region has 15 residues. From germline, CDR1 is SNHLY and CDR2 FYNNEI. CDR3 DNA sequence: TGTGCCAGCAGTGAAACGGGACTCTTATACAATGAGCAGTACTTC. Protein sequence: CASSETGLLYNEQYF.

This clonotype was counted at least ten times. Here the CDR3 DNA reads TGTGCCAGCAGCTCTAAACCGCCTTCGGGCTCCTACGAGCAGTACTTC. Its protein is CASSSKPPSGSYEQYF. The chain couples TRBV7-8 to TRBJ2-7, with unresolved D. Germline CDR1 SGHVS, CDR2 FQNEAQ. The CDR3 runs to 16 residues. Trimming stripped 4 bases from V and 0 bases from J, with 16 bases between.

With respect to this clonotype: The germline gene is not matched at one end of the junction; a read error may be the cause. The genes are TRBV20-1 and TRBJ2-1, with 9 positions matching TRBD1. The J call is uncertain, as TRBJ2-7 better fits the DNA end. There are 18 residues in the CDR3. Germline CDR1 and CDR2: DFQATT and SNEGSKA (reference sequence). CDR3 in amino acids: CSAGDPNSGTGSYNEQYF. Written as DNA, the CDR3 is TGCAGTGCTGGAGATCCCAATTCCGGGACAGGGTCCTACAATGAGCAGTACTTC.

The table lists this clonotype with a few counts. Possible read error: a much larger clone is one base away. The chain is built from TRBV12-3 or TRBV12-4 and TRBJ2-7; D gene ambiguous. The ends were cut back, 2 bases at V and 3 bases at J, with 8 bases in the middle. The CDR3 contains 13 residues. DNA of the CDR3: TGTGCCAGCAGTTTAAGGCAGGTCTACGAGCAGTACTTC. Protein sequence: CASSLRQVYEQYF.

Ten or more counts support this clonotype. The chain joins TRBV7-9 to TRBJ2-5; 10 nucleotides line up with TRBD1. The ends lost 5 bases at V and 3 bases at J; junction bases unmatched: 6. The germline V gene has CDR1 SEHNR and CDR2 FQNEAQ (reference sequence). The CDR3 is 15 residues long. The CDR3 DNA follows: TGTGCCAGCAGCCCCGCGACAGGGGGCAAAGAGACCCAGTACTTC. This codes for CASSPATGGKETQYF.

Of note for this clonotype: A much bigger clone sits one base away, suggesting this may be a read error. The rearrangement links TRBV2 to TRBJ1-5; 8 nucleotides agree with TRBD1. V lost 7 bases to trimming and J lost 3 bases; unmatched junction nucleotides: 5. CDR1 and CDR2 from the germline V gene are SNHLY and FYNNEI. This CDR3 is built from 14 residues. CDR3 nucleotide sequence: TGTGCCAGCACCGGGGGACAGGACAATCAGCCCCAGCATTTT. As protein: CASTGGQDNQPQHF.

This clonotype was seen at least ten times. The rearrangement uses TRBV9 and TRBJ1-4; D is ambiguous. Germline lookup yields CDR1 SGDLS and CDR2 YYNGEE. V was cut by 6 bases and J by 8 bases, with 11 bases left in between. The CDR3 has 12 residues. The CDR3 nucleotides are TGTGCCAGCACCAATCCGGGGGAAAAACTGTTTTTT. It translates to CASTNPGEKLFF.

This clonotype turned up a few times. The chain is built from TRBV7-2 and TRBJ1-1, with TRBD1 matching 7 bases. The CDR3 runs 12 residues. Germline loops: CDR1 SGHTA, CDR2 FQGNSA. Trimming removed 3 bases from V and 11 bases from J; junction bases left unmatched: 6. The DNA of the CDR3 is TGTGCCAGCAGCTTCCCCGGGACAGTGGCTTTCTTT. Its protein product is CASSFPGTVAFF.

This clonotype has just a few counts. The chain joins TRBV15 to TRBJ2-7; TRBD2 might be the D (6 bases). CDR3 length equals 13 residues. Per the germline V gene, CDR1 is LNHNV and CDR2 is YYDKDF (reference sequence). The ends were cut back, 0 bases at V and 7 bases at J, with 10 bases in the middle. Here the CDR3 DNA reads TGTGCCACCAGCAGAGATCCGGGGGATGAGCAGTACTTC. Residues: CATSRDPGDEQYF.

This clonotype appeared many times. The CDR3 DNA sequence: TGCAGTGCTATCCCTCAGCGGAAAGGGACAGATACGCAGTATTTT. Its translation is CSAIPQRKGTDTQYF. The genes are TRBV20-1 and TRBJ2-3; D possibly corresponds to TRBD2 (5 bases). The CDR3 is 15 residues long. The germline CDR1 and CDR2 sequences are DFQATT and SNEGSKA (reference sequence). The V gene lost 4 bases and the J gene lost 3 bases, with 17 bases spanning the gap.

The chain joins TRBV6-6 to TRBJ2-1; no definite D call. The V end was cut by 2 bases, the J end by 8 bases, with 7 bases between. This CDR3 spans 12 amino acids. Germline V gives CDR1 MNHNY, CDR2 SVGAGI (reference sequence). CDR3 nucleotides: TGTGCCAGCAGTTACCAGGACGATGAGCAGTTCTTC. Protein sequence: CASSYQDDEQFF.

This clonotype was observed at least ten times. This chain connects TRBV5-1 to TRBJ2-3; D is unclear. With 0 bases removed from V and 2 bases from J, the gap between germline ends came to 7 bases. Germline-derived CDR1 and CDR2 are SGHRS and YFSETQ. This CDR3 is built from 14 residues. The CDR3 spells CASSLAVNTDTQYF. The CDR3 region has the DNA TGCGCCAGCAGCTTGGCCGTAAACACAGATACGCAGTATTTT.

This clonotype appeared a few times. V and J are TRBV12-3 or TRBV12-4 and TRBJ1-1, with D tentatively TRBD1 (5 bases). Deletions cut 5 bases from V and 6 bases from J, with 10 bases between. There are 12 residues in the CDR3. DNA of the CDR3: TGTGCCAGCAGTCGGACAACGCCTGAAGCTTTCTTT. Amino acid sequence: CASSRTTPEAFF.

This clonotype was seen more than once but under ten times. The CDR3 coding sequence is TGTGCCAGCAGCAGGGTGGCAGGGGCTGAAGCTTTCTTT. Its translation is CASSRVAGAEAFF. The rearrangement links TRBV5-5 to TRBJ1-1, with D possibly being TRBD1 (6 bases). This CDR3 has 13 amino acids. V was pared by 4 bases and J by 6 bases, with 13 bases between. Germline V CDR1 and CDR2: SGHKS, YYEKEE (reference sequence).